This record covers a single T cell receptor beta chain. The data derive from a study of blood T cell repertoires in COVID-19. The overall study: PBMCs, B-cell-depleted T cells, or T cells provided the cDNA or gDNA that made up the material.

The protocol was immunoSEQ multiplex PCR, while the TCRdb copy is restricted to in-frame clones and leaves out a portion. The table lists 98,000 or so clones, about 88% of them singletons. After removal of 8 bases from V and 6 bases from J, the junction contained 6 bases not matched to a gene. The CDR3 runs to 12 residues. Looked up from germline, CDR1 is SGHAT and CDR2 is FQNNGV. Input material: peripheral blood. The sequence was obtained from a human donor in a cohort sampled during active COVID-19. The gene calls are TRBV11-2 and TRBJ1-2, with TRBD1 matching 7 bases. Here the CDR3 reads CASETGMDGYTF. The CDR3 DNA reads as TGTGCCAGCGAGACAGGGATGGATGGCTACACCTTC.